Listed here are 32 T cell receptor beta chains from one sample, sequenced in a study of identical twins. TCRdb itself ran the 5' RACE reads through MiXCR, one entry per CDR3 protein. The table has 500,000 to 650,000 distinct CDR3 sequences, about 7.6% seen once; the top ten hold over 1.5%. The same data also went into a second study, on yellow fever vaccine responses in identical twins.

The sequencing input was PBMCs. These receptors were obtained from a woman between 18 and 29 years old in good health.

This clonotype was picked up a small number of times. The rearrangement joins TRBV25-1 to TRBJ2-1; TRBD2 aligns across 13 bases. The length of the CDR3 is 17 residues. Germline CDR1 is MGHDK and CDR2 is SYGVNS. With V trimmed by 7 bases and J by 8 bases, 14 bases remained unmatched. CDR3 sequence: CASTYPAGLAGVDEQFF. The CDR3 nucleotides read TGTGCCAGCACCTACCCAGCCGGACTAGCGGGAGTCGATGAGCAGTTCTTC. Combining the CDR3 with reference TRBV25-1 and TRBJ2-1 gives the whole variable domain EADIYQTPRYLVIGTGKKITLECSQTMGHDKMYWYQQDPGMELHLIHYSYGVNSTEKGDLSSESTVSRIRTEHFPLTLESARPSHTSQYLCASTYPAGLAGVDEQFFGPGTRLTVL.

V and J are TRBV7-8 and TRBJ2-7; 7 bases line up with TRBD1. The germline V gene encodes CDR1 SGHVS and CDR2 FQNEAQ. V trimming: 7 bases; J trimming: 4 bases; junction bases outside the gene matches: 16. There are 16 residues in the CDR3. The CDR3 DNA is TGTGCCAGCACCACCCATGGATGGACAGGTTCATACGAGCAGTACTTC. Translated: CASTTHGWTGSYEQYF.

The chain is built from TRBV29-1 and TRBJ2-3; 10 bases line up with TRBD2. Germline V gives CDR1 SQVTM, CDR2 ANQGSEA. The trim removed 4 bases at V and 2 bases at J, leaving 3 bases unmatched. This CDR3 contains 14 residues. The CDR3 here is CSVGTSGITDTQYF. The DNA of the CDR3 is TGCAGCGTTGGGACTAGCGGAATCACAGATACGCAGTATTTT.

This clonotype was observed a few times. The J gene is TRBJ2-5, the V gene TRBV12-3 or TRBV12-4; 9 bases line up with TRBD1. J gave up 5 bases and V 7 bases, and 14 bases lay outside the gene matches. This CDR3 contains 16 residues. CDR3 DNA sequence: TGTGCCAGCACCGGGACAGGGTCCGTAATTTCGGAGACCCAGTACTTC. Translated: CASTGTGSVISETQYF.

The table lists this clonotype with a few counts. The chain joins TRBV10-3 to TRBJ2-1, with D possibly matching TRBD1 (5 bases). The CDR3 covers 14 residues. The V end lost 4 bases, the J end lost 10 bases, and 17 bases lay between the germline ends. Germline CDR1 is ENHRY and CDR2 is SYGVKD. CDR3 nucleotides: TGTGCCATCAGTGTCAGGGAAGGGGTACTAGAGCAGTTCTTC. This translates into CAISVREGVLEQFF.

This clonotype came up many times. The chain combines TRBV10-2 with TRBJ2-3; D is undetermined. Germline lookup yields CDR1 WSHSY and CDR2 SAAADI. This CDR3 has 13 residues. V gave up 3 bases and J gave up 3 bases, with 7 bases separating them. DNA for the CDR3: TGCGCCAGCAGTGAAGGCAAGACAGATACGCAGTATTTT. It encodes CASSEGKTDTQYF.

This clonotype has more than one count but fewer than ten. The rearrangement links TRBV15 to TRBJ1-4; D not certain. V was shortened by 5 bases and J by 5 bases, with 15 bases between the two germline ends. The CDR3 has 15 residues. Germline V gene lookup returns CDR1 LNHNV and CDR2 YYDKDF (reference sequence). The CDR3 region is CATSDGPTKNEKLFF. For the CDR3, the DNA is TGTGCCACCAGCGATGGCCCGACAAAGAATGAAAAACTGTTTTTT.

This chain connects TRBV12-3 or TRBV12-4 to TRBJ2-3, with 10 bases aligning to TRBD2. V was pared by 4 bases and J by 2 bases, with 6 bases of the junction left unmatched. This CDR3 is 16 amino acids long. CDR3: CASSSPAGGNTDTQYF. CDR3 bases: TGTGCCAGCAGTTCCCCAGCGGGGGGGAACACAGATACGCAGTATTTT.

There are a few counts of this clonotype. This chain links TRBV25-1 with TRBJ2-3; tentative D call: TRBD1 (7 bases). The CDR3 has 16 amino acids. Germline values: CDR1 MGHDK, CDR2 SYGVNS. The germline V and J ends were trimmed by 5 bases and 1 base, with 16 bases remaining between them. CDR3 protein: CASSLNRGGGTDTQYF. As DNA, the CDR3 is TGTGCCAGCAGTTTAAACAGGGGAGGCGGCACAGATACGCAGTATTTT.

V is TRBV5-5 and J is TRBJ1-5; TRBD1 aligns across 9 bases. The germline CDR1 and CDR2 sequences are SGHKS and YYEKEE (reference sequence). After removal of 0 bases from V and 9 bases from J, the junction contained 10 bases not matched to a gene. This CDR3 comprises 16 residues. The CDR3 region is CASSLEGQGSGVPQHF. DNA for the CDR3: TGTGCCAGCAGCTTGGAAGGACAGGGGTCGGGGGTGCCCCAGCATTTT.

This clonotype has at least ten counts. This chain links TRBV11-2 with TRBJ1-2; D gene unclear. V was shortened by 6 bases and J by 3 bases, with 11 bases between the two germline ends. Germline CDR1 reads SGHAT; CDR2 reads FQNNGV. The CDR3 length is 13 residues. The CDR3 spells CASRQGSYYGYTF. In DNA, the CDR3 is TGTGCCAGCAGGCAAGGGAGCTACTATGGCTACACCTTC.

This clonotype was recorded many times. The gene calls are TRBV12-3 or TRBV12-4 and TRBJ1-5, with 7 positions matching TRBD1. J was trimmed by 3 bases and V by 6 bases; bases with no gene match: 5. The CDR3 totals 14 residues. The CDR3 is CASSSGTANQPQHF. The CDR3 DNA sequence: TGTGCCAGCAGCTCCGGGACAGCCAATCAGCCCCAGCATTTT.

This clonotype was recorded many times. The V gene is TRBV10-3, the J gene TRBJ2-3, with 8 bases identical to TRBD1. This CDR3 region has 15 residues. Germline CDR1 and CDR2: ENHRY and SYGVKD. V trimming: 4 bases; J trimming: 4 bases; junction bases outside the gene matches: 7. In DNA, the CDR3 is TGTGCCATCAGTGCGGCAGGGGGCTTTGCAGATACGCAGTATTTT. Amino acid sequence: CAISAAGGFADTQYF.

This clonotype has at least ten counts. This rearrangement joins TRBV12-3 or TRBV12-4 to TRBJ1-1; maybe TRBD1 (5 bases). The ends were cut back, 7 bases at V and 2 bases at J, with 17 bases in the middle. The CDR3 totals 15 residues. Here the CDR3 reads CASNPVGGVNTEAFF. DNA for the CDR3: TGTGCCAGCAACCCGGTTGGAGGGGTTAACACTGAAGCTTTCTTT.

This clonotype occurred many times. The rearrangement links TRBV5-1 to TRBJ2-1; TRBD2 aligns across 7 bases. Germline V gene data show CDR1 as SGHRS and CDR2 as YFSETQ. This CDR3 is 15 amino acids long. V lost 1 base and J lost 7; bases outside the gene matches: 8. This CDR3 reads CASSLIAGIVNEQFF. The CDR3 DNA sequence: TGCGCCAGCAGCTTGATAGCGGGTATTGTAAATGAGCAGTTCTTC.

This clonotype was detected many times. The chain carries TRBV6-5 and TRBJ2-3, with 8 bases aligning to TRBD1. Germline V gene lookup returns CDR1 MNHEY and CDR2 SVGAGI. The CDR3 spans 12 residues. J gave up 4 bases and V 11 bases, and 5 bases lay outside the gene matches. The chain's CDR3 is CAVRGLADTQYF. The CDR3, as DNA: TGTGCCGTCAGGGGGCTGGCAGATACGCAGTATTTT.

This clonotype was picked up many times. V is TRBV2 and J is TRBJ2-3, with TRBD1 as a possible D gene (6 bases). CDR3 size: 16 residues. Germline loops: CDR1 SNHLY, CDR2 FYNNEI. Trimming pared 1 base from V and 2 bases from J, leaving 13 bases between. The CDR3 region has the DNA TGTGCCAGCAGTGAAGGGACAGTGATTCCCACAGATACGCAGTATTTT. Its translation: CASSEGTVIPTDTQYF.

This clonotype was picked up many times. The chain combines TRBV29-1 with TRBJ2-5, with 12 bases that match TRBD2. The CDR3 extends over 14 amino acids. In germline, CDR1 is SQVTM, CDR2 ANQGSEA. V lost 6 bases and J lost 4; bases outside the gene matches: 6. Written as DNA, the CDR3 is TGCAGCGTGCGACTAGCGGGAGCAGCAGAGACCCAGTACTTC. Translation gives CSVRLAGAAETQYF.

Ten or more counts support this clonotype. The gene calls are TRBV6-2 or TRBV6-3 and TRBJ2-7, with TRBD2 identical over 12 bases. Germline CDR1 is MNHEY and CDR2 is SVGEGT. The CDR3 totals 17 residues. Trimming cost V 2 bases and J 3 bases; bases outside gene matches: 8. CDR3 residues: CASSYALTSGSYYEQYF. In nucleotides, the CDR3 is TGTGCCAGCAGTTACGCCCTGACTAGCGGGAGCTACTACGAGCAGTACTTC.

The chain joins TRBV20-1 to TRBJ2-5, with D unresolved. The germline V and J ends were trimmed by 4 bases and 10 bases, with 13 bases remaining between them. This CDR3 contains 11 residues. Germline CDR1 reads DFQATT; CDR2 reads SNEGSKA (reference sequence). CDR3 sequence reads: CSAKGAPDQYF. The DNA of the CDR3 is TGCAGTGCTAAAGGAGCCCCCGACCAGTACTTC.

The CDR3 nucleotides are TGTGCCAGCAGTTTTGGTTCGGCCAAAAACATTCAGTACTTC. This sequence encodes CASSFGSAKNIQYF. This chain links TRBV27 with TRBJ2-4; no reliable D call. The germline CDR1 and CDR2 sequences are MNHEY and SMNVEV (reference sequence). V lost 3 bases, J lost 1 base, and 7 bases lay in between. The CDR3 consists of 14 residues.

This clonotype was detected many times. The chain is built from TRBV4-1 and TRBJ1-4; D is uncertain. Germline values: CDR1 MGHRA, CDR2 YSYEKL. CDR3 length: 14 amino acids. V was shortened by 4 bases and J by 12 bases, with 18 bases between the two germline ends. The CDR3 protein is CASSRTKRENELFF. In DNA, the CDR3 is TGCGCCAGCAGCCGAACAAAGCGGGAAAATGAACTGTTTTTT.

Many counts were recorded for this clonotype. A read error may produce the germline difference seen at one junction end. The V call is TRBV20-1, the J call TRBJ2-1; D is undetermined. Germline values: CDR1 DFQATT, CDR2 SNEGSKA (reference sequence). The CDR3 runs 13 residues. The CDR3 loop is CSANFGPANQQFF. As DNA, the CDR3 is TGCAGCGCAAACTTCGGCCCCGCCAATCAGCAGTTCTTC.

CDR3 sequence (DNA): TGTGCCAGCCATAGCGGGCGGGTCTCCTACGAGCAGTACTTC. Its protein product is CASHSGRVSYEQYF. The genes are TRBV27 and TRBJ2-7; TRBD2 aligns across 7 bases. The CDR3 is made up of 14 amino acids. Germline CDR1 is MNHEY and CDR2 is SMNVEV (reference sequence). The trim removed 8 bases at V and 0 bases at J, leaving 7 bases unmatched.

This clonotype has just a few counts. The CDR3 DNA is TGTGCCAGCAGAAACAGGGATGGGAGCAATCAGCCCCAGCATTTT. This sequence encodes CASRNRDGSNQPQHF. The chain recombines TRBV6-2 or TRBV6-3 with TRBJ1-5; tentatively, D is TRBD1 (6 bases). The CDR3 extends over 15 amino acids. Trimming cost V 6 bases and J 1 base, with 13 bases left between them. Germline-derived CDR1 and CDR2 are MNHEY and SVGEGT.

V is TRBV5-1 and J is TRBJ2-5; 14 bases are shared with TRBD2. V lost 5 bases, J lost 4 bases, and 13 bases stayed unmatched. The CDR3 totals 18 residues. In germline, CDR1 is SGHRS, CDR2 YFSETQ. The CDR3 loop reads CASRTGTSGSVGRETQYF. The CDR3 coding sequence is TGCGCCAGCAGAACCGGGACTAGCGGGAGTGTCGGCCGAGAGACCCAGTACTTC. The variable domain in full, completed from reference TRBV5-1 and TRBJ2-5, reads KAGVTQTPRYLIKTRGQQVTLSCSPISGHRSVSWYQQTPGQGLQFLFEYFSETQRNKGNFPGRFSGRQFSNSRSEMNVSTLELGDSALYLCASRTGTSGSVGRETQYFGPGTRLLVL.

This sequence joins TRBV10-3 and TRBJ2-7, with 12 bases identical to TRBD2. Unmatched junction bases numbered 9, after V lost 3 bases and J lost 3 bases. The length of the CDR3 is 17 residues. Germline V gives CDR1 ENHRY, CDR2 SYGVKD. CDR3 region: CAISEPGLAGLIYEQYV. The CDR3 nucleotides are TGTGCCATCAGTGAACCGGGACTAGCGGGCCTTATCTACGAGCAGTACGTC.

This clonotype was counted many times. The genes are TRBV12-3 or TRBV12-4 and TRBJ1-1; 7 bases match TRBD1. CDR3 length: 15 residues. J gave up 0 bases and V 5 bases, and 6 bases lay outside the gene matches. CDR3 residues: CASSIRDRLNTEAFF. Here the CDR3 DNA reads TGTGCCAGCAGTATAAGGGACAGACTGAACACTGAAGCTTTCTTT.

At least ten counts were recorded for this clonotype. V and J are TRBV12-3 or TRBV12-4 and TRBJ1-1; tentative D call: TRBD1 (5 bases). The CDR3 is made up of 13 amino acids. The ends were cut back, 5 bases at V and 1 base at J, with 8 bases in the middle. The CDR3 sequence is CASSGQRNTEAFF. The DNA for the CDR3 is TGTGCCAGCAGTGGACAAAGGAACACTGAAGCTTTCTTT.

There are many counts of this clonotype. The chain has TRBV5-1 and TRBJ2-1; perhaps TRBD2 as D (6 bases). There are 16 residues in the CDR3. The V and J ends lost 7 bases and 8 bases respectively, with 25 bases between them. Germline-derived CDR1 and CDR2 are SGHRS and YFSETQ. DNA of the CDR3: TGCGCCAGCCGCCGTGACGGCGGGAAAGTTGGTCATGAGCAGTTCTTC. Translation gives CASRRDGGKVGHEQFF.

This rearrangement joins TRBV7-9 to TRBJ2-5; D might be TRBD1 (5 bases). The V gene's germline CDR1 is SEHNR and CDR2 FQNEAQ (reference sequence). This CDR3 comprises 14 residues. Trimming stripped 5 bases from V and 3 bases from J, with 13 bases between. CDR3 in DNA: TGTGCCAGCAGCAAAAGGACACTCGAAGAGACCCAGTACTTC. Protein sequence: CASSKRTLEETQYF.

In its sample, this clonotype was seen a few times. The genes are TRBV24-1 and TRBJ2-3; TRBD1 agrees at 10 bases. This CDR3 has 15 amino acids. Per the germline V gene, CDR1 is KGHDR and CDR2 is SFDVKD. The V segment lost 4 bases and the J segment 3 bases; nucleotides outside the gene matches: 3. The chain's CDR3 is CATSETGGRTDTQYF. CDR3 nucleotide sequence: TGTGCCACCAGTGAGACAGGGGGCCGGACAGATACGCAGTATTTT.